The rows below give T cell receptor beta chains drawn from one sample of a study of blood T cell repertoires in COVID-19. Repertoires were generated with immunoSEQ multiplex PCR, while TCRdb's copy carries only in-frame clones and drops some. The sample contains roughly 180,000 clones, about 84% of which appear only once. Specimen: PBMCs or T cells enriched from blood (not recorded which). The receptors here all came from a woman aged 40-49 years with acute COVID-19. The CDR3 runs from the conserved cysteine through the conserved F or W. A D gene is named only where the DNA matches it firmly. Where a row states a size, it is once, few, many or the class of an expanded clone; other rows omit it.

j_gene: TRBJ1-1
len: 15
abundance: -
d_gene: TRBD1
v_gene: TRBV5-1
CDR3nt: TGCGCCAGCAGCTTGTTGGGACAGGGGAACACTGAAGCTTTCTTT
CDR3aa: CASSLLGQGNTEAFF

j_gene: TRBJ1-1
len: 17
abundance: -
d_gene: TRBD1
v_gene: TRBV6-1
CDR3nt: TGTGCCAGCAGTGGGCAACAGGGGAAAATGTTGGGCACTGAAGCTTTCTTT
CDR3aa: CASSGQQGKMLGTEAFF

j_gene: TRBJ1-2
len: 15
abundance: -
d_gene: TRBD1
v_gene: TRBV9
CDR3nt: TGTGCCAGCAGCAACCCGGACAGGGCTAGAGGTGGCTACACCTTC
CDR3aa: CASSNPDRARGGYTF

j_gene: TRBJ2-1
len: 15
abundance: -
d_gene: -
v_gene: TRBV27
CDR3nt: TGTGCCAGCAGTTTAGCGAGTGTACGCAGGGGTGAGCAGTTCTTC
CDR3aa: CASSLASVRRGEQFF

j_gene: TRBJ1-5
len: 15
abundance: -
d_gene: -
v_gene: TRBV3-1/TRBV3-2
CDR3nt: TGTGCCAGCAGCCAAGATACGACTGGTGCTCAGCCCCAGCATTTT
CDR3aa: CASSQDTTGAQPQHF

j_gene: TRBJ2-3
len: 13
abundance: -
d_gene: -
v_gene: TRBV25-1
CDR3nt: TGTGCCAGCCTCGACAGCTTCACAGATACGCAGTATTTT
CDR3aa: CASLDSFTDTQYF

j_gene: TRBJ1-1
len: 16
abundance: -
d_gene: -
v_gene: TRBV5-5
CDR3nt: TGTGCCAGCAGCTTGGGTCCGGCGGGGATGAACACTGAAGCTTTCTTT
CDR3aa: CASSLGPAGMNTEAFF

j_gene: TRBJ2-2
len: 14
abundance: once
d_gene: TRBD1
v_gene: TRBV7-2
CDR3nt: TGTGCCAGTCCCAGGGGGCGGAACACCGGGGAGCTGTTTTTT
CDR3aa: CASPRGRNTGELFF

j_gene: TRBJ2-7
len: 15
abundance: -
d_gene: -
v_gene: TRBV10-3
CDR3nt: TGTGCCATCAGTGATCCTCAACTAGGCTCCTACGAGCAGTACTTC
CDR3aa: CAISDPQLGSYEQYF

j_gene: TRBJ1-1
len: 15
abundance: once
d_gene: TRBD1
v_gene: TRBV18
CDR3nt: TGTGCCAGCTCACCCCTCGGACAGGGCTACACTGAAGCTTTCTTT
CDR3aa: CASSPLGQGYTEAFF

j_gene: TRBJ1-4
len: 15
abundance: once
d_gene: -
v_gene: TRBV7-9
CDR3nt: TGTGCCAGCAGCTTAGACTCGGCAACTAATGAAAAACTGTTTTTT
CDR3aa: CASSLDSATNEKLFF

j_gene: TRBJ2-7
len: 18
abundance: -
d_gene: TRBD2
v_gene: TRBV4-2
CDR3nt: TGTGCCAGCAGCCAAGGTAGGACTAGCGGGATGGTGGGCTACGAGCAGTACTTC
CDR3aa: CASSQGRTSGMVGYEQYF

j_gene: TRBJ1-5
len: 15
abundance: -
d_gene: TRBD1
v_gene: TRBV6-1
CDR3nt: TGTGCCAGCAGTGAAGGACAGGGGTCCAATCAGCCCCAGCATTTT
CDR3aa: CASSEGQGSNQPQHF

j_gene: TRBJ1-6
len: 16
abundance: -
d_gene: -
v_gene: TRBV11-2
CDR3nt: TGTGCCAGCAGCTTAGAGGCCGGGGTATGGCATTCACCCCTCCACTTT
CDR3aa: CASSLEAGVWHSPLHF

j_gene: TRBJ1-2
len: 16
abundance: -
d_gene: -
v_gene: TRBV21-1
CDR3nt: TGTGCCAGCAGCAAGTCAGGTGGGGGCACGGTCTATGGCTACACCTTC
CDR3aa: CASSKSGGGTVYGYTF

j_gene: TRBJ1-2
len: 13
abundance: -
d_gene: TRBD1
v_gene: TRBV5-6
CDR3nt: TGTGCCAGCAGCCCGGGACAGGGCTATGGCTACACCTTC
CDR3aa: CASSPGQGYGYTF

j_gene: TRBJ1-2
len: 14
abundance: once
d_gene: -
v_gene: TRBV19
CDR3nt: TGTGCCAGTAGTATACAGGGGTTTAACTATGGCTACACCTTC
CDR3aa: CASSIQGFNYGYTF

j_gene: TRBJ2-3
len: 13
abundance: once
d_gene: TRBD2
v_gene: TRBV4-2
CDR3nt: TGTGCCACCCGGACTAGCGGGAGCGATACGCAGTATTTT
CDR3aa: CATRTSGSDTQYF

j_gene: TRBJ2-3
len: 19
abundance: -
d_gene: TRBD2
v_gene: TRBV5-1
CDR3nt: TGCGCCAGTAGCACCCCTGGGACTAGCGGGAGGTGGGCCCCAGATACGCAGTATTTT
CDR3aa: CASSTPGTSGRWAPDTQYF

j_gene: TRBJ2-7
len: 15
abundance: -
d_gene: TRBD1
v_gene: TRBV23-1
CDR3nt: TGCGCCAGCAGTCACGAGACAGGGGCCTACTACGAGCAGTACTTC
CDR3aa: CASSHETGAYYEQYF

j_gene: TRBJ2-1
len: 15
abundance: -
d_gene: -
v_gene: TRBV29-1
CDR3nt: TGCAGCGTTGAAGATTTAACTAGCCCTACCGATGAGCAGTTCTTC
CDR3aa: CSVEDLTSPTDEQFF

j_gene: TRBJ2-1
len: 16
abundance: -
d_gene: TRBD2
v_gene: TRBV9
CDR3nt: TGTGCCAGCAGTTTTAGCGGGAGGGCCCAATACAATGAGCAGTTCTTC
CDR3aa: CASSFSGRAQYNEQFF

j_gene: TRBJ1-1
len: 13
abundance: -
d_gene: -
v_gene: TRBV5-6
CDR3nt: TGTGCCAGCAGCTTCCGCGAGAACACTGAAGCTTTCTTT
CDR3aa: CASSFRENTEAFF

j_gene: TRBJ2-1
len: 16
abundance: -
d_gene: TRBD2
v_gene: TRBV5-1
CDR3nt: TGCGCCAGCAACCCGTCGCTAGCGGGACGCGACAATGAGCAGTTCTTC
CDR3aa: CASNPSLAGRDNEQFF

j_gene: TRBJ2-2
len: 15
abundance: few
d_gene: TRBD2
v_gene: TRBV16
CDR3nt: TGTGCCAGCAGCCAATCCGGGACTATCACCGGGGAGCTGTTTTTT
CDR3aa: CASSQSGTITGELFF

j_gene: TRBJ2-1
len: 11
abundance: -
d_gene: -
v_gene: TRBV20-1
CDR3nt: TGCAGTGCTAGAGTAGTCAATGAGCAGTTCTTC
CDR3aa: CSARVVNEQFF